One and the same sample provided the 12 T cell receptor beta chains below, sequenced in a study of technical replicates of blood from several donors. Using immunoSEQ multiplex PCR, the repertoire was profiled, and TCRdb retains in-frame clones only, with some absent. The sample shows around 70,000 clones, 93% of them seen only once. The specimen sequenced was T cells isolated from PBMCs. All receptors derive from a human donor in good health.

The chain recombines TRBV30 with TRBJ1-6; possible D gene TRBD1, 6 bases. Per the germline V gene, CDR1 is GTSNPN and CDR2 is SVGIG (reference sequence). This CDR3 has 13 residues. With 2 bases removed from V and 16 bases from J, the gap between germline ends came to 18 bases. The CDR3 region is CAWSQTLRDILHF. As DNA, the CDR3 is TGTGCCTGGAGTCAAACCCTCCGGGACATTCTCCACTTT.

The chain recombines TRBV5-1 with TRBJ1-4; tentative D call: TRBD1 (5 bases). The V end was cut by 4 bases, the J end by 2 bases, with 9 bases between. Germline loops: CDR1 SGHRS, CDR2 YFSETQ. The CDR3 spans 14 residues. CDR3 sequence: CASSPTATNEKLFF. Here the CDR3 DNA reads TGCGCCAGCAGCCCGACAGCGACTAATGAAAAACTGTTTTTT.

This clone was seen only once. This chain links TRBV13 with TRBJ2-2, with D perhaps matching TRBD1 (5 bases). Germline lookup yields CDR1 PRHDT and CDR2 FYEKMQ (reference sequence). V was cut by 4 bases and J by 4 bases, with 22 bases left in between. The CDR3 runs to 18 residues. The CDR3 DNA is TGTGCCAGCAGCTCACCTCGCAGGGTCGTAGTTAGCACCGGGGAGCTGTTTTTT. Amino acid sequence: CASSSPRRVVVSTGELFF.

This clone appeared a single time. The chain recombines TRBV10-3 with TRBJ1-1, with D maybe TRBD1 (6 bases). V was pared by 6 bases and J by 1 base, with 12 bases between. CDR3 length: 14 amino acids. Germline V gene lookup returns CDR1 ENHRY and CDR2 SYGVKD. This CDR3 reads CAISRTEQNTEAFF. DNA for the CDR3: TGTGCCATCAGCAGGACAGAGCAGAACACTGAAGCTTTCTTT.

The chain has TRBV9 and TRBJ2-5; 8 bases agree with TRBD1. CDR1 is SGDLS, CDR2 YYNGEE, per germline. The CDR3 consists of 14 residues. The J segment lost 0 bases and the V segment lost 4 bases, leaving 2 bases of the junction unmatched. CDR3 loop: CASSTGQDQETQYF. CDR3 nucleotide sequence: TGTGCCAGCAGCACGGGACAGGACCAAGAGACCCAGTACTTC. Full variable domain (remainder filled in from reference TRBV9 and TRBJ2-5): DSGVTQTPKHLITATGQRVTLRCSPRSGDLSVYWYQQSLDQGLQFLIQYYNGEERAKGNILERFSAQQFPDLHSELNLSSLELGDSALYFCASSTGQDQETQYFGPGTRLLVL.

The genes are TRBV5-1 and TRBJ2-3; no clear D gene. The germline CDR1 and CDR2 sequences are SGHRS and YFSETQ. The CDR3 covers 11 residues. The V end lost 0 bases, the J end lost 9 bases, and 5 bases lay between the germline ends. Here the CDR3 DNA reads TGCGCCAGCAGCTTGGCCCGGACGCAGTATTTT. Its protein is CASSLARTQYF.

DNA of the CDR3: TGCGCCAGCGGGGGGACAGGGGGCTACACTGAAGCTTTCTTT. It specifies CASGGTGGYTEAFF. The V and J genes are TRBV4-1 and TRBJ1-1; 12 bases match TRBD1. Germline V gene sequence: CDR1 MGHRA, CDR2 YSYEKL. Germline trimming cut 8 bases from V and 3 bases from J; bases unmatched to any gene: 4. This CDR3 is built from 14 residues.

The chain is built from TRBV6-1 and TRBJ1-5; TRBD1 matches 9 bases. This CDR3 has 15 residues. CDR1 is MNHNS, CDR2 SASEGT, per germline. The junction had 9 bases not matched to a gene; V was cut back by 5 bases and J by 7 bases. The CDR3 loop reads CASSPGTGIWQPQHF. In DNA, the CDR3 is TGTGCCAGCAGTCCTGGGACAGGGATTTGGCAGCCCCAGCATTTT.

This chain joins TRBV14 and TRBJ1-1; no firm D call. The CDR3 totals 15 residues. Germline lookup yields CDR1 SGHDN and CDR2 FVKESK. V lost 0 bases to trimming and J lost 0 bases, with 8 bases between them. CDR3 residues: CASSQEREMNTEAFF. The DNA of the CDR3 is TGTGCCAGCAGCCAAGAGAGGGAGATGAACACTGAAGCTTTCTTT.

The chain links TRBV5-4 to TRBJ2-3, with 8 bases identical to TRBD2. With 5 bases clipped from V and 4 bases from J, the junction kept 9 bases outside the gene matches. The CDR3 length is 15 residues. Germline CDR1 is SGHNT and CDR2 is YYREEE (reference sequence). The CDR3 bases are TGTGCCAGCAGTTCAACTAGCGGAGGGGCAGATACGCAGTATTTT. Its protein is CASSSTSGGADTQYF.

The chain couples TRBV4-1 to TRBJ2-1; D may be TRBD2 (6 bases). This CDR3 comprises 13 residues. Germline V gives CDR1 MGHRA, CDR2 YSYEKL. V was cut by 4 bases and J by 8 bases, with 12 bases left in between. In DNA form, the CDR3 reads TGCGCCAGCAGCCCCGTGCCTAGCGATGAGCAGTTCTTC. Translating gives CASSPVPSDEQFF.

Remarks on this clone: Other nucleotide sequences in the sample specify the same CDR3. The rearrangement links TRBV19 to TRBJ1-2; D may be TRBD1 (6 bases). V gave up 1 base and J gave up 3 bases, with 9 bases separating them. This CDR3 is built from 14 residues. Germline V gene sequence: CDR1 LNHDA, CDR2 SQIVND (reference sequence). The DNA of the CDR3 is TGTGCCAGTAGTATAGGACAGGTCGACTATGGCTACACCTTC. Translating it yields CASSIGQVDYGYTF.